These 28 T cell receptor beta chains were all obtained from the same sample, sequenced in a study of T cell repertoires in cytomegalovirus infection. TCRdb ran MiXCR on the reads and lists one entry per CDR3 protein. The sample lists about 310,000 distinct CDR3 sequences; about a sixth were seen once. Sequenced material: PBMCs. The receptor set was obtained from a human donor in good health (CMV status not recorded). Some clones in this sample may be carry-over from other donors' samples.

This clonotype was seen repeatedly, ten times or more. The chain combines TRBV7-2 with TRBJ2-7; maybe TRBD2 (5 bases). Germline V gene sequence: CDR1 SGHTA, CDR2 FQGNSA. V shed 1 base and J shed 3 bases, with 10 bases lying between them. This CDR3 comprises 14 residues. CDR3 nucleotide sequence: TGTGCCAGCAGCTTAGGAGGGAGCCACTACGAGCAGTACTTC. This encodes CASSLGGSHYEQYF.

The chain links TRBV7-9 to TRBJ2-1; D possibly corresponds to TRBD2 (5 bases). The CDR3 runs 17 residues. The V gene's germline CDR1 is SEHNR and CDR2 FQNEAQ (reference sequence). V shed 5 bases and J shed 8 bases, with 25 bases lying between them. CDR3 sequence (DNA): TGTGCCAGCAGCAACACCGACCGGGCCCCAATCGGGGATGAGCAGTTCTTC. It is translated as CASSNTDRAPIGDEQFF.

The rearrangement joins TRBV6-6 to TRBJ2-5; D might be TRBD2 (7 bases). In germline, CDR1 is MNHNY, CDR2 SVGAGI (reference sequence). The CDR3 is 17 residues long. V was cut by 2 bases and J by 0 bases, with 16 bases left in between. CDR3: CASSYGPQGGDQETQYF. The CDR3 DNA follows: TGTGCCAGCAGTTACGGCCCACAGGGAGGGGACCAAGAGACCCAGTACTTC.

This chain connects TRBV7-8 to TRBJ1-6; 7 bases match TRBD1. After removal of 5 bases from V and 8 bases from J, the junction contained 15 bases not matched to a gene. This CDR3 spans 17 amino acids. CDR1 SGHVS and CDR2 FQNEAQ come from the germline V gene. CDR3 loop: CASSLPDRRSLYSPLHF. CDR3 DNA sequence: TGTGCCAGCAGCCTCCCGGACAGGAGAAGTCTGTATTCACCCCTCCACTTT.

The V gene is TRBV12-3 or TRBV12-4, the J gene TRBJ2-5; 8 positions match TRBD1. The CDR3 has 19 residues. The J segment lost 7 bases and the V segment lost 4 bases, leaving 23 bases of the junction unmatched. The CDR3 nucleotides read TGTGCCAGCAGTTCCTATAAGCTTCCAGGGGGCTATTTGCCGGGGACCCAGTACTTC. Translated: CASSSYKLPGGYLPGTQYF.

The rearrangement joins TRBV10-3 to TRBJ2-7; D ambiguous. CDR3 length equals 14 residues. Germline V gene lookup returns CDR1 ENHRY and CDR2 SYGVKD. Trimming stripped 0 bases from V and 2 bases from J, with 8 bases between. The CDR3 DNA reads as TGTGCCATCAGTGAGTCGAGAACTACCTACGAGCAGTACTTC. This sequence encodes CAISESRTTYEQYF.

This chain links TRBV3-1 with TRBJ1-3, with TRBD1 as a possible D gene (6 bases). V lost 4 bases, J lost 2 bases, and 9 bases lay in between. Germline-derived CDR1 and CDR2 are LGHDT and YNNKEL (reference sequence). This CDR3 region has 14 residues. Here the CDR3 DNA reads TGTGCCAGCAGCCTCACAGGGCCTGGAAACACCATATATTTT. This translates into CASSLTGPGNTIYF. The full variable domain, in which reference TRBV3-1 and TRBJ1-3 provide the parts outside the CDR3, is DTAVSQTPKYLVTQMGNDKSIKCEQNLGHDTMYWYKQDSKKFLKIMFSYNNKELIINETVPNRFSPKSPDKAHLNLHINSLELGDSAVYFCASSLTGPGNTIYFGEGSWLTVV.

This clonotype has a handful of counts. The chain joins TRBV12-3 or TRBV12-4 to TRBJ1-2; 7 bases map to TRBD1. Trimming took 6 bases from V and 4 from J; bases not matched to a gene: 5. The CDR3 runs 13 residues. CDR3 DNA: TGTGCCAGCAGCCAGACAGGGTCCTATGGCTACACCTTC. It translates to CASSQTGSYGYTF.

This rearrangement joins TRBV7-9 to TRBJ1-1, with 7 bases lining up with TRBD1. V was clipped by 4 bases and J by 11 bases; unmatched bases: 10. The CDR3 sequence is 13 residues long. CDR1 is SEHNR and CDR2 is FQNEAQ in the germline V gene (reference sequence). CDR3 in DNA: TGTGCCAGCAGCTCGGGAGCGACAGGGACGGCTTTCTTT. This sequence encodes CASSSGATGTAFF.

This clonotype has just a few counts. The rearrangement joins TRBV10-3 to TRBJ1-5; D gene ambiguous. The CDR3 runs to 15 residues. The ends were cut back, 4 bases at V and 4 bases at J, with 14 bases in the middle. Germline V gene sequence: CDR1 ENHRY, CDR2 SYGVKD. In nucleotides, the CDR3 is TGTGCCATCAGTGTAGGAGGAACACCAAATCAGCCCCAGCATTTT. It yields the protein CAISVGGTPNQPQHF.

This clonotype was counted ten times or more. V is TRBV7-8 and J is TRBJ1-4; D remains ambiguous. Germline V gene data show CDR1 as SGHVS and CDR2 as FQNEAQ. Trimming cost V 2 bases and J 7 bases, with 8 bases left between them. The CDR3 totals 13 residues. Here the CDR3 reads CASSLPTAEKLFF. The CDR3 DNA sequence: TGTGCCAGCAGCTTACCGACGGCTGAAAAACTGTTTTTT.

The table lists this clonotype with a few counts. V gene TRBV12-3 or TRBV12-4 combines with J gene TRBJ1-5; D gene ambiguous. CDR3 length: 12 amino acids. Trimming removed 8 bases at V and 0 bases at J, with 5 bases between. In DNA, the CDR3 is TGTGCCAGCCAAGCTAGCAATCAGCCCCAGCATTTT. Translating gives CASQASNQPQHF.

This clonotype was counted a few times. The chain couples TRBV7-2 to TRBJ1-1; possibly TRBD1 for D (5 bases). The CDR3 has 13 residues. The V end was cut by 3 bases, the J end by 4 bases, with 9 bases between. Germline V lookup: CDR1 SGHTA, CDR2 FQGNSA. Here the CDR3 reads CASSFVGTTEAFF. The CDR3 bases are TGTGCCAGCAGCTTCGTAGGGACCACTGAAGCTTTCTTT.

This clonotype showed up just a few times. The chain combines TRBV7-8 with TRBJ1-5; a possible D gene is TRBD1 (6 bases). The CDR3 is 16 amino acids. The germline V gene encodes CDR1 SGHVS and CDR2 FQNEAQ. Trimming took off 5 bases at V and 0 bases at J, with 14 bases between the two ends. The CDR3 sequence: CASSPGAPYSNQPQHF. The CDR3 DNA follows: TGTGCCAGCAGCCCGGGGGCGCCGTATAGCAATCAGCCCCAGCATTTT. Complete variable domain (other parts from reference TRBV7-8 and TRBJ1-5): GAGVSQSPRYKVAKRGQDVALRCDPISGHVSLFWYQQALGQGPEFLTYFQNEAQLDKSGLPSDRFFAERPEGSVSTLKIQRTQQEDSAVYLCASSPGAPYSNQPQHFGDGTRLSIL.

The genes are TRBV15 and TRBJ2-7; TRBD1 agrees at 9 bases. The germline gives CDR1 LNHNV, CDR2 YYDKDF (reference sequence). The J segment lost 1 base and the V segment lost 8 bases, leaving 3 bases of the junction unmatched. There are 13 residues in the CDR3. In DNA form, the CDR3 reads TGTGCCACCGGGGACAGGGCTTCCTACGAGCAGTACTTC. It encodes CATGDRASYEQYF. Full variable domain (remainder filled in from reference TRBV15 and TRBJ2-7): DAMVIQNPRYQVTQFGKPVTLSCSQTLNHNVMYWYQQKSSQAPKLLFHYYDKDFNNEADTPDNFQSRRPNTSFCFLDIRSPGLGDTAMYLCATGDRASYEQYFGPGTRLTVT.

In this sample, this clonotype turned up many times. The chain employs TRBV7-2 and TRBJ2-7, with D hard to call. Germline CDR1 and CDR2: SGHTA and FQGNSA. Trimming removed 2 bases from V and 0 bases from J, with 11 bases in between. This CDR3 spans 15 amino acids. The CDR3 protein is CASSLWGSSSYEQYF. For the CDR3, the DNA is TGTGCCAGCAGCTTATGGGGTTCGAGCTCCTACGAGCAGTACTTC.

The chain recombines TRBV7-3 with TRBJ2-2; TRBD2 might be the D (7 bases). The V and J ends lost 0 bases and 5 bases respectively, with 13 bases between them. Germline V gene lookup returns CDR1 SGHTA and CDR2 FQGTGA. The CDR3 runs 16 residues. The CDR3 nucleotides are TGTGCCAGCAGCTTAACGACGGGGGGCGGGACCGGGGAGCTGTTTTTT. This sequence encodes CASSLTTGGGTGELFF.

This clonotype occurred many times. CDR3 protein: CASSLAVTGKHQPQHF. CDR3 DNA sequence: TGTGCCAGCAGCTTAGCTGTGACAGGCAAACATCAGCCCCAGCATTTT. The V gene is TRBV7-2, the J gene TRBJ1-5; maybe TRBD1 (6 bases). The CDR3 is made up of 16 amino acids. Trimming stripped 0 bases from V and 5 bases from J, with 14 bases between. CDR1 and CDR2 from the germline V gene are SGHTA and FQGNSA.

This clonotype was seen at least ten times. The V gene is TRBV12-3 or TRBV12-4, the J gene TRBJ1-5; 9 bases fit TRBD1. V lost 5 bases and J lost 7; bases outside the gene matches: 6. CDR3 length: 14 residues. The CDR3 region has the DNA TGTGCCAGCAGTCCGGGACAGGGTGGCCAGCCCCAGCATTTT. Translating it yields CASSPGQGGQPQHF.

In this sample, this clonotype turned up a few times. V is TRBV5-1 and J is TRBJ2-7; 9 bases match TRBD1. The CDR3 is made up of 16 amino acids. CDR1 SGHRS and CDR2 YFSETQ come from the germline V gene. With V trimmed by 3 bases and J by 3 bases, 10 bases remained unmatched. The CDR3, as DNA: TGCGCCAGCAGCTCGACCGGGACAGGGCCCCTCTACGAGCAGTACTTC. This codes for CASSSTGTGPLYEQYF.

The chain employs TRBV28 and TRBJ1-4; tentative D call: TRBD1 (5 bases). The germline V gene encodes CDR1 MDHEN and CDR2 SYDVKM. CDR3 size: 15 residues. Trimming shortened V by 6 bases and J by 7 bases, and 18 bases separated the two germline ends. This CDR3 reads CASSLGGNVGEKLFF. The CDR3 DNA reads TGTGCCAGCAGCCTGGGGGGAAATGTGGGTGAAAAACTGTTTTTT.

This clonotype was observed at least ten times. The genes are TRBV5-1 and TRBJ1-3; D might be TRBD1 (6 bases). The CDR3 extends over 15 amino acids. The V and J ends lost 4 bases and 0 bases respectively, with 11 bases between them. From germline, CDR1 is SGHRS and CDR2 YFSETQ. In nucleotides, the CDR3 is TGCGCCAGCAGCCCTCAGGGACACTCTGGAAACACCATATATTTT. Protein product: CASSPQGHSGNTIYF.

Regarding this clonotype: This may be a read error: a much more frequent sequence differs by one nucleotide. The chain has TRBV7-8 and TRBJ2-7; perhaps TRBD1 as D (6 bases). Trimming pared 1 base from V and 1 base from J, leaving 14 bases between. This CDR3 region has 16 residues. Germline CDR1 and CDR2: SGHVS and FQNEAQ. The CDR3 region has the DNA TGTGCCAGCAGCTTAGGGACTCCAGGGGCATCCTACGAGCAGTACTTC. Translated, it gives CASSLGTPGASYEQYF.

This clonotype was picked up a small number of times. The chain combines TRBV7-3 with TRBJ2-2; 12 bases are shared with TRBD2. CDR3 length equals 18 residues. V lost 0 bases to trimming and J lost 1 base; unmatched junction nucleotides: 3. Germline-derived CDR1 and CDR2 are SGHTA and FQGTGA. The CDR3 nucleotides read TGTGCCAGCAGCTTAACGACTAGCGGGGGCCTGAACACCGGGGAGCTGTTTTTT. Its translation is CASSLTTSGGLNTGELFF.

This clonotype was picked up a small number of times. This sequence joins TRBV11-3 and TRBJ2-2; D is uncertain. Germline CDR1 SGHNT, CDR2 YENEEA. The CDR3 sequence is 13 residues long. V was trimmed by 3 bases and J by 6 bases, leaving 8 bases between them. The CDR3 here is CASSFNYPGELFF. The CDR3 DNA sequence: TGTGCCAGCAGCTTCAATTACCCCGGGGAGCTGTTTTTT.

This clonotype was observed a handful of times. This chain uses TRBV29-1 with TRBJ1-2; weak D call: TRBD1 (5 bases). V shed 4 bases and J shed 1 base, with 16 bases lying between them. This CDR3 contains 15 residues. Per germline, CDR1 SQVTM and CDR2 ANQGSEA. The CDR3 bases are TGCAGCGTTGGGCCTCAGGGCTCCCTTAACTATGGCTACACCTTC. Encoded protein: CSVGPQGSLNYGYTF.

This clonotype was counted ten times or more. The chain joins TRBV28 to TRBJ1-1; D gene unclear. The germline V gene has CDR1 MDHEN and CDR2 SYDVKM. The V end lost 2 bases, the J end lost 0 bases, and 7 bases lay between the germline ends. This CDR3 contains 14 residues. CDR3 protein: CASSLHNLNTEAFF. The CDR3 DNA reads TGTGCCAGCAGTTTACACAATTTGAACACTGAAGCTTTCTTT.

This clonotype was found many times. The chain couples TRBV7-2 to TRBJ1-1, with D perhaps TRBD1 (5 bases). Germline V gene sequence: CDR1 SGHTA, CDR2 FQGNSA. V lost 2 bases, J lost 1 base, and 14 bases lay in between. The CDR3 spans 16 residues. In DNA form, the CDR3 reads TGTGCCAGCAGCTTACAGGGAGGGGTATCGAACACTGAAGCTTTCTTT. Translation gives CASSLQGGVSNTEAFF.